Below, 21 T cell receptor beta chains from the same sample are listed, as sequenced in a study of regulatory T cells in long-lasting Graves disease. Relying on iRepertoire HTBI primers and Arm-PCR of CDR3 regions, the team built TCR beta libraries. From the multiplex PCR reads, TCRdb called clonotypes with MiXCR, one entry per CDR3 protein. The sample contains 400,000 to 500,000 distinct CDR3 sequences, approximately 23% of which appear only once. Time point described: persistent/refractory GD, antithyroid drugs over 5 years with positive TRAb. With RNA extracted from PBMCs as input, the TCR library was made. This material consisted of peripheral blood mononuclear cells (PBMCs), taken when the disease was refractory, from a patient treated with antithyroid drugs. The receptors stem from a female donor with Graves disease.

There are many counts of this clonotype. The chain joins TRBV12-3 or TRBV12-4 to TRBJ1-1; no reliable D call. The germline V and J ends were trimmed by 5 bases and 5 bases, with 18 bases remaining between them. CDR3 length: 15 residues. The CDR3 protein is CASSPRTLYGTEAFF. In DNA form, the CDR3 reads TGTGCCAGCAGTCCTCGGACCCTATACGGGACTGAAGCTTTCTTT.

The chain is built from TRBV5-6 and TRBJ2-7, with D possibly TRBD1 on 6 matching bases. CDR3 length equals 12 residues. V was shortened by 4 bases and J by 3 bases, with 8 bases between the two germline ends. Germline V gene lookup returns CDR1 SGHDT and CDR2 YYEEEE. The CDR3 bases are TGTGCCAGCAGCGGGGGCTACTACGAGCAGTACTTC. It specifies CASSGGYYEQYF.

This clonotype was picked up many times. V and J are TRBV30 and TRBJ2-5; D ambiguous. The V and J ends lost 2 bases and 4 bases respectively, with 5 bases between them. Germline V gene sequence: CDR1 GTSNPN, CDR2 SVGIG (reference sequence). This CDR3 is 11 amino acids long. CDR3 nucleotide sequence: TGTGCCTGGAGTACCGGAGAGACCCAGTACTTC. It is translated as CAWSTGETQYF.

The chain recombines TRBV15 with TRBJ1-5; TRBD1 might be the D (5 bases). From germline, CDR1 is LNHNV and CDR2 YYDKDF (reference sequence). The CDR3 runs 14 residues. Trimming cost V 0 bases and J 9 bases, with 12 bases left between them. CDR3 protein: CATSRDSGVRPQHF. The CDR3 nucleotides are TGTGCCACCAGCAGAGATTCGGGGGTTCGGCCCCAGCATTTT.

This chain links TRBV7-2 with TRBJ1-1; the D is unclear. Per germline, CDR1 SGHTA and CDR2 FQGNSA. V was clipped by 4 bases and J by 4 bases, with 10 bases between them. This CDR3 comprises 13 residues. The CDR3 protein is CASSSPFSTEAFF. DNA for the CDR3: TGTGCCAGCAGCTCCCCCTTTAGCACTGAAGCTTTCTTT.

This clonotype was recorded at least ten times. The V call is TRBV5-6, the J call TRBJ1-2, with a possible D match to TRBD1 (5 bases). Per germline, CDR1 SGHDT and CDR2 YYEEEE. V lost 4 bases to trimming and J lost 6 bases, with 13 bases between them. The CDR3 loop spans 13 amino acids. CDR3 nucleotide sequence: TGTGCCAGCAGCGTCCAGGGCGTAAATGGCTACACCTTC. It translates to CASSVQGVNGYTF.

This clonotype was observed a few times. The V call is TRBV20-1, the J call TRBJ2-2; no clear D. Looked up from germline, CDR1 is DFQATT and CDR2 is SNEGSKA (reference sequence). The CDR3 is 15 amino acids. Trimming removed 3 bases at V and 0 bases at J, with 11 bases between. CDR3 bases: TGCAGTGCTAGTGGCGAGATAGCGAACACCGGGGAGCTGTTTTTT. Translation gives CSASGEIANTGELFF.

This clonotype showed up just a few times. V is TRBV7-9 and J is TRBJ2-7; D possibly corresponds to TRBD2 (6 bases). Per germline, CDR1 SEHNR and CDR2 FQNEAQ (reference sequence). Trimming cost V 1 base and J 3 bases, with 10 bases left between them. This CDR3 is built from 14 residues. The CDR3 DNA sequence: TGTGCCAGCAGCTTAGAGGGAGGAGACTACGAGCAGTACTTC. It codes for CASSLEGGDYEQYF. The entire variable domain, with the rest obtained from reference TRBV7-9 and TRBJ2-7, is as follows: DTGVSQNPRHKITKRGQNVTFRCDPISEHNRLYWYRQTLGQGPEFLTYFQNEAQLEKSRLLSDRFSAERPKGSFSTLEIQRTEQGDSAMYLCASSLEGGDYEQYFGPGTRLTVT.

The genes are TRBV7-9 and TRBJ2-2; 8 bases are shared with TRBD1. The length of the CDR3 is 15 residues. Germline lookup yields CDR1 SEHNR and CDR2 FQNEAQ (reference sequence). V lost 5 bases to trimming and J lost 0 bases; unmatched junction nucleotides: 2. CDR3 in DNA: TGTGCCAGCAGCCCGGACAGGGCGAACACCGGGGAGCTGTTTTTT. Amino acids: CASSPDRANTGELFF.

This clonotype was seen ten or more times. The gene calls are TRBV7-9 and TRBJ2-7, with a weak D call TRBD1 (6 bases). This CDR3 is built from 14 residues. The germline V gene has CDR1 SEHNR and CDR2 FQNEAQ (reference sequence). Trimming shortened V by 5 bases and J by 2 bases, and 13 bases separated the two germline ends. CDR3 sequence (DNA): TGTGCCAGCAGCGTCAGGGGCTTTACCTACGAGCAGTACTTC. Translated: CASSVRGFTYEQYF.

This clonotype was seen repeatedly, ten times or more. This chain joins TRBV29-1 and TRBJ2-5; tentative D call: TRBD1 (5 bases). CDR3 length: 14 amino acids. Germline CDR1 and CDR2: SQVTM and ANQGSEA. The V end was cut by 6 bases, the J end by 2 bases, with 16 bases between. CDR3 in amino acids: CSVASADRQETQYF. CDR3 in DNA: TGCAGCGTAGCATCCGCCGACAGACAAGAGACCCAGTACTTC.

This sequence joins TRBV6-1 and TRBJ1-1, with 8 bases identical to TRBD1. Germline CDR1 MNHNS, CDR2 SASEGT. The CDR3 contains 15 residues. After removal of 5 bases from V and 3 bases from J, the junction contained 8 bases not matched to a gene. In DNA form, the CDR3 reads TGTGCCAGCAGTACCTCAGGGGGCTTCGACACTGAAGCTTTCTTT. This codes for CASSTSGGFDTEAFF.

This clonotype was counted many times. The chain employs TRBV7-2 and TRBJ2-5; D may be TRBD1 (6 bases). Germline-derived CDR1 and CDR2 are SGHTA and FQGNSA. This CDR3 is 13 amino acids long. V dropped 4 bases and J dropped 4 bases, with 10 bases sitting between them. The chain's CDR3 is CASSWQGRETQYF. CDR3 DNA: TGTGCCAGCAGCTGGCAGGGGCGAGAGACCCAGTACTTC. Full variable domain (remainder filled in from reference TRBV7-2 and TRBJ2-5): GAGVSQSPSNKVTEKGKDVELRCDPISGHTALYWYRQSLGQGLEFLIYFQGNSAPDKSGLPSDRFSAERTGGSVSTLTIQRTQQEDSAVYLCASSWQGRETQYFGPGTRLLVL.

This chain connects TRBV30 to TRBJ1-1; D perhaps matches TRBD1 (5 bases). Germline values: CDR1 GTSNPN, CDR2 SVGIG (reference sequence). With 5 bases removed from V and 6 bases from J, the gap between germline ends came to 10 bases. This CDR3 contains 11 residues. The CDR3: CAWERGPEAFF. The CDR3 DNA reads as TGTGCCTGGGAACGGGGACCTGAAGCTTTCTTT.

This clonotype was observed at least ten times. The J gene is TRBJ1-5, the V gene TRBV15, with D hard to call. The CDR3 has 15 residues. Germline V gene data show CDR1 as LNHNV and CDR2 as YYDKDF (reference sequence). V was pared by 0 bases and J by 5 bases, with 11 bases between. The CDR3 sequence: CATSRDYGVHQPQHF. For the CDR3, the DNA is TGTGCCACCAGCAGAGATTACGGGGTTCATCAGCCCCAGCATTTT.

The chain combines TRBV12-3 or TRBV12-4 with TRBJ2-2; TRBD2 aligns across 8 bases. J gave up 7 bases and V 7 bases, and 11 bases lay outside the gene matches. The CDR3 runs to 15 residues. CDR3 amino acids: CASIPGRVFGGELFF. The DNA of the CDR3 is TGTGCCAGCATACCCGGGAGGGTTTTCGGCGGGGAGCTGTTTTTT.

This clonotype was counted a few times. The V call is TRBV29-1, the J call TRBJ1-1; D uncertain. Germline loops: CDR1 SQVTM, CDR2 ANQGSEA. The V end lost 7 bases, the J end lost 0 bases, and 9 bases lay between the germline ends. The CDR3 is 12 residues long. This CDR3 reads CSGGPVNTEAFF. CDR3 sequence (DNA): TGCAGCGGCGGACCGGTGAACACTGAAGCTTTCTTT.

A few counts support this clonotype. V and J are TRBV6-1 and TRBJ1-1; D remains ambiguous. CDR1 is MNHNS, CDR2 SASEGT, per germline. The CDR3 runs 12 residues. The V and J ends lost 7 bases and 14 bases respectively, with 20 bases between them. The DNA for the CDR3 is TGTGCCAGCACCTCCGAAAAAGGGCCCGGCTTCTTT. This translates into CASTSEKGPGFF.

There are many counts of this clonotype. CDR3 sequence reads: CASSPSRTEQYF. The CDR3 nucleotides are TGTGCCAGCAGCCCCTCTAGAACCGAGCAGTACTTC. The rearrangement joins TRBV14 to TRBJ2-7; D not certain. The CDR3 is 12 residues long. The V gene's germline CDR1 is SGHDN and CDR2 FVKESK. The V gene lost 4 bases and the J gene lost 6 bases, with 10 bases spanning the gap.

This clonotype has just one count. The rearrangement links TRBV5-5 to TRBJ1-1; TRBD1 matches 8 bases. This CDR3 contains 14 residues. Germline-derived CDR1 and CDR2 are SGHKS and YYEKEE (reference sequence). V lost 4 bases to trimming and J lost 5 bases; unmatched junction nucleotides: 7. CDR3 sequence (DNA): TGTGCCAGCAGCCAGACAGGGGAAGGAACTGAAGCTTTCTTT. As protein: CASSQTGEGTEAFF.

The rearrangement joins TRBV5-1 to TRBJ2-2, with D unresolved. V was cut by 5 bases and J by 6 bases, with 5 bases left in between. CDR1 is SGHRS and CDR2 is YFSETQ in the germline V gene. The length of the CDR3 is 11 residues. The chain's CDR3 is CASSFAGELFF. The CDR3 DNA reads as TGCGCCAGCAGTTTCGCCGGGGAGCTGTTTTTT.